Presented here are 6 T cell receptor beta chains from one specimen sequenced in a study of CD8+ T cells in alopecia areata. Treatment reported: oral pan-JAK inhibitor, 5-10 mg twice daily. RNA extraction and reverse transcription yielded cDNA as sequencing template. Only in-frame clones appear in the TCRdb table, and some are missing; sequencing was by immunoSEQ multiplex PCR. This table has 35,000 to 45,000 clones, roughly 92% appearing once. This specimen consisted of CD8+ T cells sorted from blood, obtained at week 24, from a patient treated with tofacitinib. These receptors all come from a human donor with alopecia areata.

This clone was seen a single time. The chain recombines TRBV5-6 with TRBJ2-7; 9 positions match TRBD2. The V and J ends lost 0 bases and 2 bases, in that order; junction bases with no gene match: 3. Germline-derived CDR1 and CDR2 are SGHDT and YYEEEE. The CDR3 totals 15 residues. The CDR3 reads CASSLEPSGAYEQYF. The DNA of the CDR3 is TGTGCCAGCAGCTTGGAGCCTAGCGGGGCCTACGAGCAGTACTTC.

The chain is built from TRBV28 and TRBJ2-7; the match to TRBD2 covers 7 bases. CDR3 size: 12 residues. The germline V gene has CDR1 MDHEN and CDR2 SYDVKM. V lost 7 bases and J lost 3; bases outside the gene matches: 3. CDR3: CASTREGYEQYF. The CDR3 DNA reads as TGTGCCAGCACGAGGGAGGGCTACGAGCAGTACTTC. The variable domain in full, completed from reference TRBV28 and TRBJ2-7, reads DVKVTQSSRYLVKRTGEKVFLECVQDMDHENMFWYRQDPGLGLRLIYFSYDVKMKEKGDIPEGYSVSREKKERFSLILESASTNQTSMYLCASTREGYEQYFGPGTRLTVT.

This chain joins TRBV28 and TRBJ2-3; TRBD2 aligns across 16 bases. Germline lookup yields CDR1 MDHEN and CDR2 SYDVKM. CDR3 length equals 15 residues. The ends lost 7 bases at V and 7 bases at J; junction bases unmatched: 5. The CDR3 loop reads CASTSGLAGGNTQYF. The CDR3 coding sequence is TGTGCCAGCACCTCGGGACTAGCGGGGGGGAATACGCAGTATTTT.

V is TRBV21-1 and J is TRBJ2-3; whether TRBD2, the table's D call, matches the DNA was not checked. TRBV21-1 is a listed pseudogene. This CDR3 has 18 amino acids. The DNA of the CDR3 is TGTGCCAGCAGCGAATCCAAGCGGCGGGGAGAGACCACAGATACGCAGTATTTT. The encoded protein is CASSESKRRGETTDTQYF.

V gene TRBV19 combines with J gene TRBJ2-5; 9 positions agree with TRBD2. The germline gives CDR1 LNHDA, CDR2 SQIVND (reference sequence). The CDR3 is 16 amino acids. V lost 3 bases to trimming and J lost 4 bases; unmatched junction nucleotides: 9. The chain's CDR3 is CASSIDGGGVLETQYF. The DNA of the CDR3 is TGTGCCAGTAGTATCGACGGCGGGGGGGTCTTAGAGACCCAGTACTTC.

The chain links TRBV6-4 to TRBJ2-2; 11 bases are shared with TRBD2. CDR3 length equals 15 residues. Looked up from germline, CDR1 is MRHNA and CDR2 is SNTAGT. The V gene end was trimmed by 6 bases and the J gene end by 3 bases; junction bases not matched to a gene: 3. The CDR3 is CASSKGLADTGELFF. The CDR3 DNA reads TGTGCCAGCAGCAAGGGACTAGCGGACACCGGGGAGCTGTTTTTT.